This T cell receptor (beta chain) was recovered during a study of T cell repertoires in cytomegalovirus infection. For the study at large: Selection of CMV epitopes for the study included recently identified HLA-C-restricted and well-studied HLA-B-restricted ones.

Germline loops: CDR1 MNHEY, CDR2 SMNVEV (reference sequence). V was pared by 6 bases and J by 5 bases, with 14 bases between. CDR3 length: 14 residues. TCRdb reprocessed the reads via MiXCR and lists one record per CDR3 protein. The sample contains fewer than 1,000,000 distinct CDR3 sequences, approximately 31% of which appear only once. Points from the study as a whole: Summed frequency of shared TCR beta families picked out CMV carriers who also had the relevant HLA. Dominating the ex vivo response were HLA-C-restricted CMV-specific TCR beta clonotypes.

On this clonotype: Its antigen remains unknown.

The TCR originated in a human donor in good health (CMV status not recorded). Some clones in this sample may be carry-over from other donors' samples. The chain carries TRBV27 and TRBJ1-5, with D tentatively TRBD1 (5 bases). The starting material was cultured CD8+ T cells from PBMCs, obtained from culture after CMV antigen stimulation. The CDR3 spells CASSPGRRDQPQHF. The CDR3, as DNA: TGTGCCAGCAGCCCAGGGCGGCGGGATCAGCCCCAGCATTTT.